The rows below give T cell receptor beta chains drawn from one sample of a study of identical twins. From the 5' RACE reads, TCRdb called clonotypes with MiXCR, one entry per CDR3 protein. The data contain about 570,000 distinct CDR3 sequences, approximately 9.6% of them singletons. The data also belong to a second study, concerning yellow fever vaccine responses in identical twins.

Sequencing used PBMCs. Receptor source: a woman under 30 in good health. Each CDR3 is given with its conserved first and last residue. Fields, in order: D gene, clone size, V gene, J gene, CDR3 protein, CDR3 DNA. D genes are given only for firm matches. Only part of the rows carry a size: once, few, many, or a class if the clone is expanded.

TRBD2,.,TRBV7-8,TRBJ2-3,CASSDGLASSTDTQYF,TGTGCCAGCAGCGACGGACTAGCATCGAGCACAGATACGCAGTATTTT
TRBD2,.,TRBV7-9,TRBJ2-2,CASSSSGGAARTGELFF,TGTGCCAGCAGCTCTAGCGGGGGCGCCGCGAGGACCGGGGAGCTGTTTTTT
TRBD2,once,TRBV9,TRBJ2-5,CASSVVGGREIQYF,TGTGCGAGCAGCGTGGTCGGCGGGAGAGAGATCCAGTACTTC
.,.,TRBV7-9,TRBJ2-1,CASSLLAGHNNEQFF,TGTGCCAGCAGCTTGTTGGCGGGGCACAACAATGAGCAGTTCTTC
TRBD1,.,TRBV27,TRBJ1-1,CASSLFGQGMNTEAFF,TGTGCCAGCAGTTTATTCGGACAGGGCATGAACACTGAAGCTTTCTTT
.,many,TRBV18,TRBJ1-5,CASSPYGDNQPQHF,TGTGCCAGCTCACCTTACGGGGACAATCAGCCCCAGCATTTT
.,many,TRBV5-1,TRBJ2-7,CASSFGGTTYEQYF,TGCGCCAGCAGCTTTGGGGGGACAACCTACGAGCAGTACTTC
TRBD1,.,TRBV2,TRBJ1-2,CASRGTGTNYGYTF,TGTGCCAGCCGGGGGACAGGAACGAATTATGGCTACACCTTC
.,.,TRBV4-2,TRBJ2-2,CASSQGGRPNTGELFF,TGTGCCAGCAGCCAAGGGGGTAGACCGAACACCGGGGAGCTGTTTTTT
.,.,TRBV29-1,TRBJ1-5,CSVRAGANQPQHF,TGCAGCGTGAGGGCAGGGGCCAATCAGCCCCAGCATTTT
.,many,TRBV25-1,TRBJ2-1,CASSEIMAKDNEQFF,TGTGCCAGCAGTGAAATAATGGCGAAAGACAATGAGCAGTTCTTC
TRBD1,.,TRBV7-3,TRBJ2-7,CASSLWDRAHTYEQYF,TGTGCCAGCAGTTTATGGGACAGGGCCCATACCTACGAGCAGTACTTC
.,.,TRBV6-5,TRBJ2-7,CASSYGQGDYEQYF,TGTGCCAGCAGTTATGGTCAGGGAGACTACGAGCAGTACTTC
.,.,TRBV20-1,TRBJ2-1,CSASRPPADEQFF,TGCAGTGCTAGTAGACCCCCCGCCGATGAGCAGTTCTTC
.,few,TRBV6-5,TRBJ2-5,CASSSSQGPRETQYF,TGTGCCAGCAGTTCCTCCCAGGGACCTAGGGAGACCCAGTACTTC
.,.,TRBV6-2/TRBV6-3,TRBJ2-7,CASKVTGLSYEQYF,TGTGCCAGCAAAGTCACAGGGCTCTCCTACGAGCAGTACTTC
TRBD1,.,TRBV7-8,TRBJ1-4,CASSRSRDRPNEKLFF,TGTGCCAGCAGCAGGTCCCGGGACAGGCCTAATGAAAAACTGTTTTTT
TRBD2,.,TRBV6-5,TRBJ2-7,CASSYKRGPFSYEQYF,TGTGCCAGCAGTTACAAGCGGGGGCCCTTCTCCTACGAGCAGTACTTC
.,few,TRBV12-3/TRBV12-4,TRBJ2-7,CASSLQGRAGEQYF,TGTGCCAGCAGTTTACAGGGCAGGGCTGGCGAGCAGTACTTC
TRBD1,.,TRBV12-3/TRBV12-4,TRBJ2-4,CASSSGQVAKNIQYF,TGTGCCAGCAGTTCCGGACAGGTAGCCAAAAACATTCAGTACTTC
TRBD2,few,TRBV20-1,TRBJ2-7,CSARALLAGSYEQYF,TGCAGTGCTAGAGCGTTGCTAGCGGGGTCCTACGAGCAGTACTTC
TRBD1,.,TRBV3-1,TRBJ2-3,CASSQKGALVTDTQYF,TGTGCCAGCAGCCAAAAGGGGGCGTTAGTCACAGATACGCAGTATTTT
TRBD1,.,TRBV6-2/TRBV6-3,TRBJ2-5,CASSPSATGGSETQYF,TGTGCCAGCAGTCCCAGCGCGACAGGGGGTTCTGAGACCCAGTACTTC
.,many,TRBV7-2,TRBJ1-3,CASSFDLSGNTIYF,TGTGCCAGCAGCTTTGATCTCTCTGGAAACACCATATATTTC
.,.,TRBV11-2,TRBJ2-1,CASSSAPTEALVLNEQFF,TGTGCCAGCAGCTCAGCTCCAACTGAAGCGCTAGTCCTTAATGAGCAGTTCTTC
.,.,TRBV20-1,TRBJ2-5,CSARSAVGETQYF,TGCAGTGCTAGATCGGCAGTCGGAGAGACCCAGTACTTC
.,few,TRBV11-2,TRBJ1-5,CVSSLVENQPQHF,TGTGTCAGCAGCTTGGTCGAGAATCAGCCCCAGCATTTT
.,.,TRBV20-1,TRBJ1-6,CSARVTGDNRGSPLHF,TGCAGTGCTAGAGTAACTGGGGACAATCGTGGTTCACCCCTCCACTTT
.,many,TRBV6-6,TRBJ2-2,CASSFYQTGELFF,TGTGCCAGCAGTTTTTACCAGACCGGGGAGCTGTTTTTT
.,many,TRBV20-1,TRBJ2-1,CSARLVSISNEQFF,TGCAGTGCCCGGCTAGTTTCGATTAGCAATGAGCAGTTCTTC
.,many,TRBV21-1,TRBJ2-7,CASSKGDRSYEQYF,TGTGCCAGCAGCAAAGGGGACAGATCCTACGAGCAGTACTTC
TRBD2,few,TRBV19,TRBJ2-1,CASSIVGTTHNEQFF,TGTGCCAGTAGTATAGTTGGGACTACCCACAATGAGCAGTTCTTC
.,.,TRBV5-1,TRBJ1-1,CASSLETGNTEAFF,TGCGCCAGCAGCTTGGAGACGGGGAACACTGAAGCTTTCTTT
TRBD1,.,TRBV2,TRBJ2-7,CASIPGQGAHEQYF,TGTGCCAGCATTCCGGGACAGGGGGCCCACGAGCAGTACTTC
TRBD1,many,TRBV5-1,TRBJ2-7,CASRPTGEVREQYF,TGCGCCAGCCGCCCGACAGGGGAGGTTCGCGAGCAGTACTTC
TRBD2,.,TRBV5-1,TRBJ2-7,CASSLASTRGILAGTQYF,TGCGCCAGCAGCTTGGCCTCGACGCGGGGGATTTTAGCGGGAACACAGTACTTC
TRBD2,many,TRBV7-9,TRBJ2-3,CASSISGVSTDTQYF,TGTGCCAGCAGTATTAGCGGGGTCAGCACAGATACGCAGTATTTT
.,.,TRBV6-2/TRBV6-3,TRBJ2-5,CASRAPGGETQYF,TGTGCCAGCAGGGCCCCGGGTGGGGAGACCCAGTACTTC
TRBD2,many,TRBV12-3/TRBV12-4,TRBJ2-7,CASSLREAKRGEQYF,TGTGCCAGCAGTCTCCGGGAGGCGAAAAGAGGGGAGCAGTACTTC
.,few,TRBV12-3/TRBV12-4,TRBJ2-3,CASSRGFTSDTQYF,TGTGCCAGCAGCCGGGGGTTTACATCAGATACGCAGTATTTT
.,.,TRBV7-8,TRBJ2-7,CASRNLAEQYF,TGTGCCAGCAGGAACCTAGCAGAGCAGTACTTC
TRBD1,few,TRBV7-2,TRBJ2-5,CASSLAFRLAGGIMETQYF,TGTGCCAGCAGCTTAGCTTTTCGGCTAGCAGGGGGCATTATGGAGACCCAGTACTTC
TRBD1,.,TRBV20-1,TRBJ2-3,CSAPTGGAGTDTQYF,TGCAGTGCGCCTACAGGGGGCGCCGGTACAGATACGCAGTATTTT
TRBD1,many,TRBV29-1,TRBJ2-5,CSARTGVETQYF,TGCAGCGCCCGGACAGGGGTAGAGACCCAGTACTTC
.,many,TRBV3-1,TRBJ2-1,CASSLTNRGEQFF,TGTGCCAGCAGCCTAACCAACCGGGGGGAGCAGTTCTTC
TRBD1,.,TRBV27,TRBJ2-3,CASSFEQGGTDTQYF,TGTGCCAGCAGTTTCGAACAGGGGGGCACAGATACGCAGTATTTT
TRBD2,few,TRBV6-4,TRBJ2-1,CASQRGGGYNEQFF,TGTGCCAGTCAACGGGGGGGCGGATACAATGAGCAGTTCTTC
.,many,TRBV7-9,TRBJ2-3,CASSLIDTQYF,TGTGCCAGCAGCTTAATAGATACGCAGTATTTT